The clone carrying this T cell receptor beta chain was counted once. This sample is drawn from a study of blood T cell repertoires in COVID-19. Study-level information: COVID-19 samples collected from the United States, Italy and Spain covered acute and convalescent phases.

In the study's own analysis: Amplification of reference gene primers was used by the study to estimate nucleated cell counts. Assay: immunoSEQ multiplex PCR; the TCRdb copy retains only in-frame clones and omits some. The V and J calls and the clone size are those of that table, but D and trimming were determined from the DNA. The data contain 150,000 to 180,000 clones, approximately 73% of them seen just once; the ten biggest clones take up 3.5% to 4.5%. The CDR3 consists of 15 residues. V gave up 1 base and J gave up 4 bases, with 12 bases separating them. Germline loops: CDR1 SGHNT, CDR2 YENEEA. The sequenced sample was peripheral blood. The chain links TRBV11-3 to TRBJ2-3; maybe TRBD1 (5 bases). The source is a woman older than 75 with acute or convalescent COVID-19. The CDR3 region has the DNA TGTGCCAGCAGCTTAGGCGAGACAGATTCAGATACGCAGTATTTT. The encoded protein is CASSLGETDSDTQYF.